The 30 T cell receptor beta chains below all came from one sample that was sequenced in a study of T cell clonality in common variable immunodeficiency. The protocol was immunoSEQ multiplex PCR, while the TCRdb copy is restricted to in-frame clones and leaves out a portion. The sample holds 40,000 to 55,000 clones, and no clone turns up only once. The sample was peripheral blood mononuclear cells. These receptors were taken from a person aged 18 to 75 in good health.

This clone has a count of ten or more. The sequence runs out 3 residues before the end of the CDR3; the remainder is reconstructed from the germline J gene. The V gene is TRBV9, the J gene TRBJ2-5; 8 positions match TRBD2. The CDR3 loop spans 16 amino acids. With 3 bases clipped from V and 3 bases from J, the junction kept 10 bases outside the gene matches. CDR1 SGDLS and CDR2 YYNGEE come from the germline V gene. The CDR3: CASSGRAGVWEETQYF. CDR3 bases read: TGTGCCAGCAGCGGACGAGCGGGAGTATGGGAAGAGACC.

This clone was found many times. The read halts 3 residues ahead of the CDR3 end, with the missing end drawn from the germline J gene. The chain links TRBV2 to TRBJ1-3; no clear D. Germline V CDR1 and CDR2: SNHLY, FYNNEI. The V gene lost 7 bases and the J gene lost 4 bases, with 14 bases spanning the gap. The length of the CDR3 is 14 residues. CDR3 sequence reads: CASNEAGLGNTIYF. CDR3 bases read: TGTGCCAGCAATGAGGCGGGCCTAGGAAACACC.

This clone was seen at least ten times. The read comes to an end 3 residues before the CDR3 does, leaving the germline J gene to fill in the end. The chain uses TRBV19 and TRBJ2-1, with 9 bases identical to TRBD2. The trim removed 1 base at V and 4 bases at J, leaving 8 bases unmatched. The CDR3 runs to 17 residues. Germline values: CDR1 LNHDA, CDR2 SQIVND (reference sequence). CDR3 DNA (partial): TGTGCCAGTAGTATAGTAGTGGGGACTAGCAGGTACAATGAG. Translating it yields CASSIVVGTSRYNE. The full CDR3 protein reads CASSIVVGTSRYNEQFF.

This clone has ten or more counts. Coverage ceases 3 residues before the CDR3 finishes, and the germline J gene fills in the end. J is TRBJ1-1 and V is TRBV19; weak D call: TRBD1 (6 bases). Germline V gives CDR1 LNHDA, CDR2 SQIVND (reference sequence). Trimming left V 3 bases short and J 1 base short, with 12 bases between. The CDR3 covers 15 residues. The covered CDR3 bases are TGTGCCAGTAGTATCGTCCAGGGGTGGAACACTGAA. Translated: CASSIVQGWNTE. The full CDR3 reads CASSIVQGWNTEAFF.

This clone was picked up a small number of times. The CDR3 is cut off 3 residues early in the read; its end comes from the germline J gene. The chain has TRBV30 and TRBJ2-3, with 11 bases matching TRBD2. Germline loops: CDR1 GTSNPN, CDR2 SVGIG (reference sequence). J lost 5 bases, V lost 0 bases, and 4 bases had no gene match. CDR3 length: 15 amino acids. CDR3 sequence reads: CAWSVSGRAGDTQYF. CDR3 DNA (partial): TGTGCCTGGAGTGTTAGCGGGAGGGCCGGAGATACG.

This clone was detected ten times or more. Incomplete CDR3 DNA: TGTGCCAGCAGATTCGGACAGGGAGAAGAGACC. Residues: CASRFGQGEET. The CDR3 reads in full as CASRFGQGEETQYF. The chain uses TRBV7-9 and TRBJ2-5; 8 bases map to TRBD1. The read gets to within 3 residues of the CDR3 end, and the germline J gene fills in the rest. This CDR3 region has 14 residues. CDR1 is SEHNR, CDR2 FQNEAQ, per germline (reference sequence). The V segment lost 6 bases and the J segment 3 bases; nucleotides outside the gene matches: 6.

This clone came up many times. Read coverage stops 3 residues before the CDR3 terminus; the germline J gene supplies the remainder. The V and J genes are TRBV6-2 or TRBV6-3 and TRBJ2-1, with D uncertain. Deletions cut 2 bases from V and 2 bases from J, with 10 bases between. Germline CDR1 is MNHEY and CDR2 is SVGEGT. The CDR3 spans 15 residues. Partial CDR3 DNA: TGTGCCAGCAGTTACGAAGCCCCTACCTACAATGAG. As protein: CASSYEAPTYNE. The CDR3 reads in full as CASSYEAPTYNEQFF.

This clone came up many times. The sequenced fragment ends 3 residues before the CDR3 boundary, so the rest is inferred from the germline J gene. J is TRBJ2-3 and V is TRBV7-3, with D possibly matching TRBD1 (5 bases). Trimming pared 5 bases from V and 2 bases from J, leaving 8 bases between. The CDR3 is 13 amino acids. CDR1 is SGHTA, CDR2 FQGTGA, per germline. CDR3 residues: CASSRGPTDTQYF. The covered CDR3 bases are TGTGCCAGCAGCAGGGGTCCCACAGATACG.

This clone was seen ten or more times. One end of the junction varies from germline; a read error may be responsible. The sequence runs out 3 residues before the end of the CDR3; the remainder is reconstructed from the germline J gene. This rearrangement joins TRBV5-1 to TRBJ2-3; TRBD1 matches at 7 bases. Germline lookup yields CDR1 SGHRS and CDR2 YFSETQ. The CDR3 is 15 residues long. The sequenced CDR3 bases are TGCGTCAGCAGCCTCATAAGGACAGGCCCAGATACG. Protein: CVSSLIRTGPDT. The full CDR3 protein is CVSSLIRTGPDTQYF.

This clone was counted many times. The CDR3 extends 3 residues past the end of the read, so its final part is completed from the germline J gene. V gene TRBV19 combines with J gene TRBJ1-2, with TRBD1 matching 8 bases. V trimming: 7 bases; J trimming: 4 bases; junction bases outside the gene matches: 8. The CDR3 length is 14 residues. Looked up from germline, CDR1 is LNHDA and CDR2 is SQIVND (reference sequence). Here the CDR3 reads CASTPGQARYGYTF. The part of the CDR3 DNA that was read is TGTGCCAGTACCCCGGGACAGGCACGCTATGGC.

This clone was observed many times. The read ends 3 residues before the CDR3 terminus; that terminus is restored from the germline J gene. The chain carries TRBV7-9 and TRBJ2-7, with D possibly matching TRBD1 (6 bases). The CDR3 has 13 residues. Germline V CDR1 and CDR2: SEHNR, FQNEAQ (reference sequence). Trimming stripped 3 bases from V and 6 bases from J, with 12 bases between. CDR3: CASSFVQGSEQYF. CDR3 DNA, as far as it was read: TGTGCCAGCAGCTTTGTACAGGGCAGCGAG.

The sample holds many counts of this clone. At one of its ends the junction is not consistent with the germline gene, which may arise from a read error. The CDR3 here is CASSLVQGEKLFF. The part of the CDR3 DNA that was read is TGTGCTAGCAGCTTAGTGCAGGGTGAAAAA. The chain links TRBV7-7 to TRBJ1-4; D is perhaps TRBD1 (5 bases). Read coverage stops 3 residues before the CDR3 terminus; the germline J gene supplies the remainder. Per germline, CDR1 SSHAT and CDR2 FNYEAQ (reference sequence). The CDR3 spans 13 residues.

This clone was seen ten or more times. The sequence runs out 3 residues before the end of the CDR3; the remainder is reconstructed from the germline J gene. J is TRBJ2-1 and V is TRBV4-1; unclear D gene. From germline, CDR1 is MGHRA and CDR2 YSYEKL. Trimming shortened V by 4 bases and J by 4 bases, and 8 bases separated the two germline ends. The length of the CDR3 is 13 residues. CDR3 sequence reads: CASSRDMYNEQFF. The CDR3 bases that were read are TGCGCCAGCAGCCGAGATATGTACAATGAG.

This clone was recorded at least ten times. The read terminates 3 residues ahead of where the CDR3 ends, so the germline J gene completes it. This chain joins TRBV7-9 and TRBJ1-3; perhaps TRBD1 as D (5 bases). V lost 8 bases, J lost 0 bases, and 8 bases lay in between. The CDR3 runs 13 residues. The germline V gene has CDR1 SEHNR and CDR2 FQNEAQ (reference sequence). CDR3 bases read: TGTGCCAGCGACAGAAGCTCTGGAAACACC. This codes for CASDRSSGNT. The complete CDR3 protein is CASDRSSGNTIYF.

This clone occurred many times. The CDR3 loop reads CSAQGTPDTEAFF. CDR3 DNA, as far as it was read: TGCAGTGCCCAAGGGACACCGGACACTGAA. The chain couples TRBV20-1 to TRBJ1-1; perhaps TRBD1 as D (6 bases). With the read ending 3 residues before the CDR3 end, the germline J gene is used to fill in that end. The V gene's germline CDR1 is DFQATT and CDR2 SNEGSKA (reference sequence). The CDR3 consists of 13 residues. V was trimmed by 6 bases and J by 3 bases, leaving 14 bases between them.

This clone was recorded a few times. The sequence runs out 3 residues before the end of the CDR3; the remainder is reconstructed from the germline J gene. This chain connects TRBV30 to TRBJ2-4, with 10 bases fitting TRBD1. CDR1 is GTSNPN and CDR2 is SVGIG in the germline V gene (reference sequence). The length of the CDR3 is 14 residues. The sequenced part of the CDR3 DNA is TGTGCCGCATTTCGGGACAGGGGAAACTATGGT. This codes for CAAFRDRGNYG. The whole CDR3 sequence reads CAAFRDRGNYGQYF.

This clone has at least ten counts. Coverage ceases 3 residues before the CDR3 finishes, and the germline J gene fills in the end. The rearrangement joins TRBV5-1 to TRBJ1-1; D call uncertain. V was shortened by 5 bases and J by 1 base, with 9 bases between the two germline ends. This CDR3 region has 13 residues. The germline V gene has CDR1 SGHRS and CDR2 YFSETQ. The CDR3 sequence is CASSSGENTEAFF. The sequenced part of the CDR3 DNA is TGCGCCAGCAGTAGCGGGGAGAACACTGAA. The full variable domain, in which reference TRBV5-1 and TRBJ1-1 provide the parts outside the CDR3, is KAGVTQTPRYLIKTRGQQVTLSCSPISGHRSVSWYQQTPGQGLQFLFEYFSETQRNKGNFPGRFSGRQFSNSRSEMNVSTLELGDSALYLCASSSGENTEAFFGQGTRLTVV.

This clone was recorded at least ten times. Here the CDR3 reads CSARNLQGSDYNSPLHF. CDR3 bases read: TGCAGTGCTAGAAACTTACAGGGATCGGACTATAATTCACCC. The rearrangement links TRBV20-1 to TRBJ1-6, with D perhaps TRBD1 (6 bases). Sequencing ends 3 residues short of the CDR3 end; the germline J gene provides the rest. The germline V gene encodes CDR1 DFQATT and CDR2 SNEGSKA (reference sequence). Deletions cut 2 bases from V and 3 bases from J, with 17 bases between. The CDR3 has 17 amino acids.

This clone was seen many times. The CDR3 end falls 3 residues outside the read, so it is completed with the germline J gene. The chain combines TRBV20-1 with TRBJ2-3; 7 bases match TRBD2. The germline V gene has CDR1 DFQATT and CDR2 SNEGSKA (reference sequence). CDR3 length: 16 residues. V lost 0 bases and J lost 0; bases outside the gene matches: 6. The CDR3: CSARDSRRGSTDTQYF. The covered CDR3 bases are TGCAGTGCTAGAGATAGTCGGCGGGGGAGCACAGATACG.

This clone was seen at least ten times. The CDR3 goes on 3 residues after the read ends, and that part is filled in from the germline J gene. This chain joins TRBV20-1 and TRBJ2-5; D may be TRBD1 (7 bases). The V gene's germline CDR1 is DFQATT and CDR2 SNEGSKA (reference sequence). V dropped 6 bases and J dropped 5 bases, with 16 bases sitting between them. The length of the CDR3 is 13 residues. This chain's CDR3 is CSARGGRGETQYF. CDR3 DNA (partial): TGCAGTGCCAGGGGAGGCAGGGGGGAGACC.

This clone appeared many times. The CDR3 end is not reached by the read, which stops 3 residues before it; the germline J gene fills it in. This rearrangement joins TRBV19 to TRBJ2-3; possible D gene TRBD2, 5 bases. There are 14 residues in the CDR3. CDR1 and CDR2 from the germline V gene are LNHDA and SQIVND (reference sequence). Trimming cost V 3 bases and J 2 bases, with 9 bases left between them. The CDR3 region is CASSIGLTTDTQYF. The part of the CDR3 DNA that was read is TGTGCCAGTAGTATTGGACTTACCACAGATACG.

This clone turned up a few times. The sequenced fragment ends 3 residues before the CDR3 boundary, so the rest is inferred from the germline J gene. This rearrangement joins TRBV19 to TRBJ1-5; tentatively, D is TRBD1 (5 bases). The V gene lost 3 bases and the J gene lost 2 bases, with 8 bases spanning the gap. The CDR3 runs to 14 residues. Germline-derived CDR1 and CDR2 are LNHDA and SQIVND (reference sequence). The sequenced part of the CDR3 DNA is TGTGCCAGTAGTATTGGCAGGGGCAATCAGCCC. It yields the protein CASSIGRGNQP. The whole CDR3 is CASSIGRGNQPQHF.

This clone has ten or more counts. The CDR3 goes on 3 residues after the read ends, and that part is filled in from the germline J gene. The chain recombines TRBV2 with TRBJ1-2; tentative D call: TRBD1 (6 bases). CDR3 length: 16 residues. From germline, CDR1 is SNHLY and CDR2 FYNNEI. CDR3 region: CASSEALRVRGAGYTF. The sequenced CDR3 bases are TGTGCCAGCAGTGAAGCGCTTCGGGTCAGGGGAGCAGGC.

This clone was observed at least ten times. The read halts 3 residues ahead of the CDR3 end, with the missing end drawn from the germline J gene. The chain links TRBV13 to TRBJ2-5, with 11 bases aligning to TRBD1. The CDR3 sequence is 15 residues long. Germline trimming cut 5 bases from V and 5 bases from J; bases unmatched to any gene: 7. Germline V gives CDR1 PRHDT, CDR2 FYEKMQ (reference sequence). CDR3 DNA (partial): TGTGCCAGCAGCACCAGGACAGGGGGCCAGGAGACC. It yields the protein CASSTRTGGQET. The whole CDR3 protein is CASSTRTGGQETQYF.

This clone was counted ten times or more. CDR3 bases read: TGTGCCAGCAAAACTAGGGGACAGGGAAGTACGAACACTGAA. The encoded protein is CASKTRGQGSTNTE. The entire CDR3 protein is CASKTRGQGSTNTEAFF. This rearrangement joins TRBV13 to TRBJ1-1; 9 positions match TRBD1. The read finishes 3 residues shy of the CDR3 end, and the germline J gene is used to complete it. With 7 bases clipped from V and 1 base from J, the junction kept 13 bases outside the gene matches. The CDR3 covers 17 residues. From germline, CDR1 is PRHDT and CDR2 FYEKMQ (reference sequence). The full variable domain, with the rest looked up from reference TRBV13 and TRBJ1-1, is AAGVIQSPRHLIKEKRETATLKCYPIPRHDTVYWYQQGPGQDPQFLISFYEKMQSDKGSIPDRFSAQQFSDYHSELNMSSLELGDSALYFCASKTRGQGSTNTEAFFGQGTRLTVV.

This clone showed up many times. The read falls 3 residues short of the CDR3 end, and the missing part is taken from the germline J gene. The rearrangement uses TRBV5-1 and TRBJ2-6; weak D call: TRBD1 (6 bases). Germline V gene lookup returns CDR1 SGHRS and CDR2 YFSETQ. V shed 4 bases and J shed 1 base, with 9 bases lying between them. The CDR3 covers 15 residues. CDR3: CASSEGQSGANVLTF. Incomplete CDR3 DNA: TGCGCCAGCAGCGAAGGACAGTCTGGGGCCAACGTC.

This clone was observed many times. The read ends 3 residues before the CDR3 terminus; that terminus is restored from the germline J gene. The genes are TRBV20-1 and TRBJ2-5; D uncertain. V was shortened by 2 bases and J by 4 bases, with 5 bases between the two germline ends. This CDR3 spans 11 amino acids. Looked up from germline, CDR1 is DFQATT and CDR2 is SNEGSKA (reference sequence). This chain's CDR3 is CSARIIETQYF. The CDR3 bases that were read are TGCAGTGCTAGAATCATAGAGACC.

This clone was observed at least ten times. The read ends 3 residues shy of where the CDR3 ends; the end is completed using the germline J gene. The chain carries TRBV10-3 and TRBJ1-1, with 9 bases aligning to TRBD1. Germline loops: CDR1 ENHRY, CDR2 SYGVKD. Germline trimming cut 10 bases from V and 3 bases from J; bases unmatched to any gene: 9. The CDR3 is made up of 14 amino acids. Partial CDR3 DNA: TGTGCCACTAAAAGCGGACAGGGGTACACTGAA. Translating gives CATKSGQGYTE. In full, the CDR3 reads CATKSGQGYTEAFF.

This clone showed up many times. From the germline J gene comes the end of the CDR3, since the read stops 3 residues before it. The genes are TRBV2 and TRBJ2-1; D perhaps matches TRBD2 (5 bases). V lost 8 bases to trimming and J lost 7 bases, with 6 bases between them. The CDR3 has 10 amino acids. Per germline, CDR1 SNHLY and CDR2 FYNNEI. Incomplete CDR3 DNA: TGTGCCAGCGGCGGGAATGAG. Protein product: CASGGNE. The entire CDR3 reads CASGGNEQFF.

This clone was observed many times. The sequence runs out 3 residues before the end of the CDR3; the remainder is reconstructed from the germline J gene. The chain couples TRBV2 to TRBJ2-5; a weak D match, TRBD1 (6 bases). CDR1 SNHLY and CDR2 FYNNEI come from the germline V gene. This CDR3 has 15 residues. Trimming removed 7 bases at V and 1 base at J, with 16 bases between. CDR3 residues: CASTGYRDAQETQYF. The DNA read from the CDR3 is TGTGCCAGCACGGGGTACAGGGATGCCCAAGAGACC.